One sample yielded the 10 T cell receptor beta chains listed below, sequenced in a study of blood T cells in healthy people across ages. Primers used in a second PCR of about 7 to 12 cycles were a sample-barcoded 5' primer and a J-beta primer mix. TCRdb re-derived calls from the 5' RACE reads in MiXCR, one entry per CDR3 protein. The repertoire holds hundreds of thousands of distinct CDR3 sequences, around 50% seen once, with approximately 13% in the top ten. The specimen sequenced was blood. The receptors were sampled from a woman older than 75 in good health.

Many counts were recorded for this clonotype. This chain uses TRBV4-1 with TRBJ2-7; 8 bases line up with TRBD2. Trimming at V came to 0 bases and at J to 1 base, leaving 5 bases not matched to a gene. Germline CDR1 reads MGHRA; CDR2 reads YSYEKL. This CDR3 region has 16 residues. CDR3 loop: CASSQDRAGGSYEQYF. The CDR3 DNA reads as TGCGCCAGCAGCCAAGATCGGGCGGGAGGATCCTACGAGCAGTACTTC.

The chain recombines TRBV25-1 with TRBJ2-7; a possible D gene is TRBD1 (6 bases). CDR3 length: 15 amino acids. The ends were cut back, 0 bases at V and 4 bases at J, with 13 bases in the middle. Germline V gene sequence: CDR1 MGHDK, CDR2 SYGVNS. The CDR3 DNA sequence: TGTGCCAGCAGTGAATATGCCAGGGGAAAATACGAGCAGTACTTC. This sequence encodes CASSEYARGKYEQYF.

The chain employs TRBV12-3 or TRBV12-4 and TRBJ1-1; 7 bases are a match to TRBD1. V lost 5 bases, J lost 5 bases, and 5 bases stayed unmatched. This CDR3 comprises 13 residues. CDR3 residues: CASSAQGWTEAFF. CDR3 coding DNA: TGTGCCAGCAGTGCACAGGGGTGGACTGAAGCTTTCTTT.

This clonotype showed up many times. This chain joins TRBV7-9 and TRBJ1-2, with 8 nucleotides matching TRBD1. This CDR3 is 14 amino acids long. The trim removed 5 bases at V and 4 bases at J, leaving 6 bases unmatched. Germline CDR1 and CDR2: SEHNR and FQNEAQ (reference sequence). The CDR3: CASSQDRVGYGYTF. In DNA form, the CDR3 reads TGTGCCAGCAGCCAGGACAGGGTGGGCTATGGCTACACCTTC.

This chain uses TRBV20-1 with TRBJ2-3, with D unresolved. Trimming stripped 0 bases from V and 3 bases from J, with 10 bases between. The germline V gene encodes CDR1 DFQATT and CDR2 SNEGSKA (reference sequence). This CDR3 spans 14 amino acids. The CDR3 DNA reads as TGCAGTGCTAGAGATCCGGGTTGGACAGATACGCAGTATTTT. As protein: CSARDPGWTDTQYF.

The chain recombines TRBV30 with TRBJ2-1, with D possibly being TRBD2 (5 bases). CDR1 and CDR2 from the germline V gene are GTSNPN and SVGIG (reference sequence). The CDR3 runs 13 residues. V was pared by 4 bases and J by 7 bases, with 14 bases between. CDR3 residues: CAWTEDGKNEQFF. The CDR3, as DNA: TGTGCCTGGACTGAGGACGGGAAAAATGAGCAGTTCTTC.

This clonotype has only a few counts. The chain is built from TRBV25-1 and TRBJ1-1, with 7 nucleotides matching TRBD1. With 4 bases clipped from V and 6 bases from J, the junction kept 5 bases outside the gene matches. Germline loops: CDR1 MGHDK, CDR2 SYGVNS. The CDR3 runs to 13 residues. In DNA form, the CDR3 reads TGTGCCAGCAGTGTACAGGGGCTCCCTGAAGCTTTCTTT. It translates to CASSVQGLPEAFF.

In its sample, this clonotype was seen many times. The chain has TRBV12-3 or TRBV12-4 and TRBJ2-1, with D possibly matching TRBD2 (6 bases). There are 15 residues in the CDR3. Trimming removed 6 bases from V and 0 bases from J, with 12 bases in between. The CDR3 sequence is CASSSGTLSYNEQFF. Written as DNA, the CDR3 is TGTGCCAGCAGCTCCGGGACTCTCTCCTACAATGAGCAGTTCTTC.

The chain joins TRBV2 to TRBJ2-1; D uncertain. Germline CDR1 and CDR2: SNHLY and FYNNEI. The V end was cut by 7 bases, the J end by 13 bases, with 23 bases between. The CDR3 runs to 14 residues. CDR3 DNA: TGTGCCAGCATTCGAGTAGCAATTAAAGAGACCCAGTTCTTC. Amino acids: CASIRVAIKETQFF.

This clonotype occurred once. This chain joins TRBV20-1 and TRBJ1-5; perhaps TRBD1 as D (6 bases). Per the germline V gene, CDR1 is DFQATT and CDR2 is SNEGSKA (reference sequence). The CDR3 runs to 13 residues. Trimming took 6 bases from V and 2 from J, leaving 11 bases between them. CDR3: CSALKGGNQPQHF. As DNA, the CDR3 is TGCAGTGCCCTTAAGGGGGGCAATCAGCCCCAGCATTTT.